The 2 T cell receptor beta chains below come from one sample, sequenced in a study of shared clonotypes between healthy human individuals. Some clones are missing from TCRdb's copy, which holds only in-frame ones; the method was immunoSEQ multiplex PCR. The table lists around 1.4 million clones, 98% of them singletons. Material: naive CD4+ T cells sorted from blood. Described subset: CD45RA+ positively selected. All receptors come from a man aged 30 to 45 in good health.

This chain connects TRBV18 to TRBJ2-5, with D possibly matching TRBD2 (5 bases). The CDR3 is made up of 14 amino acids. V was trimmed by 0 bases and J by 4 bases, leaving 9 bases between them. Germline V gene sequence: CDR1 KGHSH, CDR2 LQKENI. CDR3 DNA: TGTGCCAGCTCACCACCCGGGAATCTAGAGACCCAGTACTTC. It yields the protein CASSPPGNLETQYF. The variable domain in full, with the rest retrieved from reference TRBV18 and TRBJ2-5, is NAGVMQNPRHLVRRRGQEARLRCSPMKGHSHVYWYRQLPEEGLKFMVYLQKENIIDESGMPKERFSAEFPKEGPSILRIQQVVRGDSAAYFCASSPPGNLETQYFGPGTRLLVL.

The chain is built from TRBV6-5 and TRBJ2-7; a weak D match, TRBD2 (5 bases). CDR3 length: 16 amino acids. The germline V gene encodes CDR1 MNHEY and CDR2 SVGAGI. Trimming shortened V by 2 bases and J by 0 bases, and 14 bases separated the two germline ends. CDR3 amino acids: CASSYRVTGFSYEQYF. The CDR3 DNA reads TGTGCCAGCAGTTACCGGGTTACGGGATTCTCCTACGAGCAGTACTTC.